What follows are 30 T cell receptor beta chains derived from one specimen sequenced in a study of blood T cells in healthy people across ages. The second PCR ran roughly 7 to 12 cycles with a sample-barcoded 5' primer and J-beta primers. TCRdb fed the 5' RACE reads into MiXCR, producing one record per CDR3 protein. The sample consists of some 1.5 million distinct CDR3 sequences, about 30% of them appearing once. What was sequenced was blood. The receptors shown here come from a woman aged 30 to 39 in good health.

The rearrangement joins TRBV2 to TRBJ1-2; no firm D call. This CDR3 comprises 13 residues. The ends were cut back, 8 bases at V and 1 base at J, with 11 bases in the middle. Germline loops: CDR1 SNHLY, CDR2 FYNNEI. CDR3 nucleotide sequence: TGTGCCAGCGGGAGGGCGATTAACTATGGCTACACCTTC. Encoded protein: CASGRAINYGYTF. The full variable domain, in which reference TRBV2 and TRBJ1-2 provide the parts outside the CDR3, is EPEVTQTPSHQVTQMGQEVILRCVPISNHLYFYWYRQILGQKVEFLVSFYNNEISEKSEIFDDQFSVERPDGSNFTLKIRSTKLEDSAMYFCASGRAINYGYTFGSGTRLTVV.

The J gene is TRBJ2-5, the V gene TRBV6-1, with a possible D match to TRBD1 (5 bases). The ends were cut back, 4 bases at V and 2 bases at J, with 11 bases in the middle. The germline CDR1 and CDR2 sequences are MNHNS and SASEGT. The CDR3 is 14 amino acids. The CDR3 spells CASSGGQGQETQYF. The DNA of the CDR3 is TGTGCCAGCAGTGGTGGGCAGGGTCAAGAGACCCAGTACTTC.

V is TRBV5-1 and J is TRBJ2-3; D unresolved. Trimming removed 6 bases at V and 4 bases at J, with 6 bases between. The CDR3 spans 11 residues. Germline CDR1 and CDR2: SGHRS and YFSETQ. DNA of the CDR3: TGCGCCAGCACTGCTGCAGATACGCAGTATTTT. Translation: CASTAADTQYF.

The chain recombines TRBV7-9 with TRBJ2-5; D might be TRBD2 (5 bases). With the DNA end fitting TRBJ2-7 better, the J assignment may be wrong. This CDR3 region has 13 residues. From germline, CDR1 is SEHNR and CDR2 FQNEAQ (reference sequence). Written as DNA, the CDR3 is TGTGCCAGCAGCTTGGAGGTGGGCACCGAGCAGTACTTC. This translates into CASSLEVGTEQYF.

Ten or more counts support this clonotype. The chain links TRBV7-2 to TRBJ2-7, with 8 nucleotides matching TRBD2. CDR3 length: 14 residues. After removal of 8 bases from V and 7 bases from J, the junction contained 13 bases not matched to a gene. Germline-derived CDR1 and CDR2 are SGHTA and FQGNSA. This CDR3 reads CASCRDAGGGEQYF. Here the CDR3 DNA reads TGTGCCAGCTGTAGGGACGCCGGGGGGGGAGAGCAGTACTTC.

This clonotype was seen repeatedly, ten times or more. The rearrangement joins TRBV7-2 to TRBJ2-5; TRBD2 might be the D (5 bases). CDR1 and CDR2 from the germline V gene are SGHTA and FQGNSA. The CDR3 has 14 residues. Trimming took 2 bases from V and 4 from J, leaving 11 bases between them. CDR3 coding DNA: TGTGCCAGCAGCTTATTTGAGGGTGCAGAGACCCAGTACTTC. As protein: CASSLFEGAETQYF. Variable domain in full (rest from reference TRBV7-2 and TRBJ2-5): GAGVSQSPSNKVTEKGKDVELRCDPISGHTALYWYRQSLGQGLEFLIYFQGNSAPDKSGLPSDRFSAERTGGSVSTLTIQRTQQEDSAVYLCASSLFEGAETQYFGPGTRLLVL.

The rearrangement uses TRBV20-1 and TRBJ2-1, with TRBD1 as a possible D gene (6 bases). There are 17 residues in the CDR3. Germline CDR1 reads DFQATT; CDR2 reads SNEGSKA (reference sequence). V was pared by 6 bases and J by 1 base, with 22 bases between. The CDR3, as DNA: TGCAGTGCCCCAACCACCCAGGGGATCGGTTCCTACAATGAGCAGTTCTTC. It encodes CSAPTTQGIGSYNEQFF.

This clonotype was seen many times. The chain couples TRBV5-1 to TRBJ2-4; unclear D gene. Per germline, CDR1 SGHRS and CDR2 YFSETQ. The CDR3 has 11 residues. Trimming took off 5 bases at V and 4 bases at J, with 4 bases between the two ends. CDR3 DNA: TGCGCCAGCAGACTAAAAAACATTCAGTACTTC. Translating gives CASRLKNIQYF.

The table lists this clonotype with a count of one. V usage is TRBV29-1 and J usage is TRBJ1-2, with 7 nucleotides matching TRBD1. There are 13 residues in the CDR3. Germline CDR1 SQVTM, CDR2 ANQGSEA. J lost 5 bases, V lost 3 bases, and 6 bases had no gene match. The CDR3: CSVEVGQLYGYTF. The CDR3 DNA follows: TGCAGCGTTGAGGTGGGACAGCTTTATGGCTACACCTTC. The full variable domain, completed using reference TRBV29-1 and TRBJ1-2, is SAVISQKPSRDICQRGTSLTIQCQVDSQVTMMFWYRQQPGQSLTLIATANQGSEATYESGFVIDKFPISRPNLTFSTLTVSNMSPEDSSIYLCSVEVGQLYGYTFGSGTRLTVV.

The V and J genes are TRBV28 and TRBJ2-2, with 12 bases aligning to TRBD2. J gave up 6 bases and V 7 bases, and 12 bases lay outside the gene matches. Germline loops: CDR1 MDHEN, CDR2 SYDVKM. This CDR3 contains 17 residues. Written as DNA, the CDR3 is TGTGCCAGCACCTTGGCCCTAGCGGGGGGGCTATCCGGGGAGCTGTTTTTT. Amino acid sequence: CASTLALAGGLSGELFF.

This chain uses TRBV7-9 with TRBJ2-7; D gene unclear. This CDR3 region has 12 residues. V was shortened by 6 bases and J by 6 bases, with 12 bases between the two germline ends. Germline-derived CDR1 and CDR2 are SEHNR and FQNEAQ (reference sequence). This CDR3 reads CASRSGWGEQYF. The DNA of the CDR3 is TGTGCCAGCAGGTCCGGCTGGGGCGAGCAGTACTTC.

In this sample, this clonotype turned up many times. In nucleotides, the CDR3 is TGCGCCAGCAGCTTGGCTCTACCGGGACAGGTATCCTACGAGCAGTACTTC. Encoded protein: CASSLALPGQVSYEQYF. This chain joins TRBV5-1 and TRBJ2-7; 8 bases match TRBD1. V was pared by 0 bases and J by 1 base, with 9 bases of the junction left unmatched. Germline lookup yields CDR1 SGHRS and CDR2 YFSETQ. This CDR3 has 17 residues.

This clonotype was detected only a few times. This sequence joins TRBV12-3 or TRBV12-4 and TRBJ2-7; D possibly matches TRBD1 or TRBD2 (5 bases each). This CDR3 has 14 amino acids. V was pared by 8 bases and J by 5 bases, with 19 bases between. The DNA of the CDR3 is TGTGCCAGCGTCTCCGGTTTGAGGGGAAACGAGCAGTACTTC. It yields the protein CASVSGLRGNEQYF.

This clonotype was seen ten or more times. This chain links TRBV14 with TRBJ2-7; no definite D call. The germline V gene has CDR1 SGHDN and CDR2 FVKESK. The V end lost 0 bases, the J end lost 12 bases, and 6 bases lay between the germline ends. The CDR3 sequence is 10 residues long. The CDR3 nucleotides are TGTGCCAGCAGCCAAGAGAGAGCGTACTTC. Its protein is CASSQERAYF. Filled out from reference TRBV14 and TRBJ2-7, the complete variable domain reads EAGVTQFPSHSVIEKGQTVTLRCDPISGHDNLYWYRRVMGKEIKFLLHFVKESKQDESGMPNNRFLAERTGGTYSTLKVQPAELEDSGVYFCASSQERAYFGPGTRLTVT.

Only a few counts were recorded for this clonotype. This chain joins TRBV5-1 and TRBJ1-2; D may be TRBD1 (5 bases). Trimming cost V 4 bases and J 5 bases, with 12 bases left between them. CDR1 SGHRS and CDR2 YFSETQ come from the germline V gene. This CDR3 is built from 13 residues. In DNA, the CDR3 is TGCGCCAGCAGCGAGGGACGGCCTTATGGCTACACCTTC. This translates into CASSEGRPYGYTF.

This clonotype came up a few times. This sequence joins TRBV4-1 and TRBJ2-5; 8 positions agree with TRBD2. Germline CDR1 and CDR2: MGHRA and YSYEKL. This CDR3 has 18 amino acids. V was pared by 1 base and J by 2 bases, with 12 bases of the junction left unmatched. The CDR3 region has the DNA TGCGCCAGCAGCCAAGGAGGGGCAAGCGGGGGACAACAAGAGACCCAGTACTTC. Translating gives CASSQGGASGGQQETQYF.

This clonotype was observed a few times. The genes are TRBV9 and TRBJ2-7, with TRBD1 matching over 8 bases. Germline V gene sequence: CDR1 SGDLS, CDR2 YYNGEE. V shed 0 bases and J 1 base; nucleotides not matched to a gene: 6. The CDR3 is 16 amino acids. CDR3 coding DNA: TGTGCCAGCAGCGTAGACCAGGGGGCGCGGTCCTACGAGCAGTACTTC. Translation: CASSVDQGARSYEQYF.

Only a few counts were recorded for this clonotype. The rearrangement joins TRBV9 to TRBJ2-7; D gene uncertain. The ends were cut back, 3 bases at V and 7 bases at J, with 11 bases in the middle. The germline CDR1 and CDR2 sequences are SGDLS and YYNGEE. CDR3 size: 12 residues. The CDR3 coding sequence is TGTGCCAGCAGCGGGAGCTGGGGTGAGCAGTACTTC. The encoded protein is CASSGSWGEQYF.

The chain links TRBV29-1 to TRBJ2-4; D not certain. The CDR3 totals 14 residues. Looked up from germline, CDR1 is SQVTM and CDR2 is ANQGSEA. V was clipped by 2 bases and J by 9 bases, with 17 bases between them. Here the CDR3 DNA reads TGCAGCGTTGAATTTGGCGAGGTCGGCGTCATTCAGTACTTC. This gives the protein CSVEFGEVGVIQYF.

This clonotype was counted only a few times. The rearrangement uses TRBV27 and TRBJ2-6; perhaps TRBD2 as D (6 bases). The ends were cut back, 8 bases at V and 9 bases at J, with 14 bases in the middle. The CDR3 has 13 amino acids. Germline V gene data show CDR1 as MNHEY and CDR2 as SMNVEV (reference sequence). CDR3 residues: CASGGYGGNVLTF. The CDR3 region has the DNA TGTGCCAGCGGGGGGTACGGTGGCAACGTCCTGACTTTC.

This rearrangement joins TRBV28 to TRBJ2-1; D is perhaps TRBD1 (7 bases). In germline, CDR1 is MDHEN, CDR2 SYDVKM. The CDR3 loop spans 14 amino acids. Trimming removed 6 bases at V and 5 bases at J, with 14 bases between. The CDR3 here is CASRSAGGHNEQFF. CDR3 DNA sequence: TGTGCCAGCAGGTCGGCAGGGGGGCACAATGAGCAGTTCTTC.

This clonotype was seen at least ten times. The chain combines TRBV20-1 with TRBJ2-1; no firm D call. The CDR3 has 13 residues. Germline assignment: CDR1 DFQATT and CDR2 SNEGSKA (reference sequence). The V end was cut by 3 bases, the J end by 4 bases, with 10 bases between. CDR3 amino acids: CSASRLIYNEQFF. CDR3 bases: TGCAGTGCTAGTAGGCTCATATACAATGAGCAGTTCTTC.

For this clonotype: Sequence at one end of the junction differs from germline and may be a read error. V and J are TRBV11-2 and TRBJ2-7; 8 nucleotides line up with TRBD2. This CDR3 contains 19 residues. The V gene's germline CDR1 is SGHAT and CDR2 FQNNGV. The DNA for the CDR3 is TGTGCCTGCAGCTCTAGGACAAGTGTAGCGGGGACATGGACTAACGAGCAGTACTTC. Amino acids: CACSSRTSVAGTWTNEQYF.

Here the CDR3 reads CASSQVSGGHEQYF. The CDR3 DNA follows: TGCGCCAGCAGCCAAGTCTCCGGGGGCCACGAGCAGTACTTC. The rearrangement joins TRBV4-1 to TRBJ2-7; D tentatively fits TRBD1 or TRBD2 (6 bases each). CDR3 size: 14 residues. Trimming left V 1 base short and J 5 bases short, with 12 bases between. Germline loops: CDR1 MGHRA, CDR2 YSYEKL.

This clonotype was counted ten times or more. The chain is built from TRBV7-2 and TRBJ2-6; D is ambiguous. The CDR3 totals 15 residues. Between the trimmed V and J ends, which lost 2 bases and 1 base, there was a span of 6 bases. Germline CDR1 is SGHTA and CDR2 is FQGNSA. As DNA, the CDR3 is TGTGCCAGCAGCTTAAGTATATCTGGGGCCAACGTCCTGACTTTC. This sequence encodes CASSLSISGANVLTF.

This clonotype came up many times. The rearrangement joins TRBV7-2 to TRBJ2-7, with unresolved D. The CDR3 length is 14 residues. Germline V gene lookup returns CDR1 SGHTA and CDR2 FQGNSA. Deletions cut 5 bases from V and 3 bases from J, with 14 bases between. The CDR3 sequence: CASSPSVGYYEQYF. The DNA for the CDR3 is TGTGCCAGCAGCCCTTCGGTAGGATACTACGAGCAGTACTTC.

This chain connects TRBV12-5 to TRBJ2-2; a possible D gene is TRBD1 (5 bases). Germline lookup yields CDR1 LGHNT and CDR2 FRNRAP. The CDR3 covers 13 residues. V was clipped by 0 bases and J by 6 bases, with 5 bases between them. In DNA form, the CDR3 reads TGTGCTAGTGGTTTGGTAGGGGCCGGGGAGCTGTTTTTT. It codes for CASGLVGAGELFF.

The table lists this clonotype with a few counts. This rearrangement joins TRBV5-1 to TRBJ2-1, with 11 bases fitting TRBD2. Germline lookup yields CDR1 SGHRS and CDR2 YFSETQ. The CDR3 spans 14 residues. V lost 7 bases and J lost 9; bases outside the gene matches: 9. The CDR3 loop is CASVALAGGGEQFF. CDR3 sequence (DNA): TGCGCCAGCGTGGCCCTAGCGGGGGGAGGTGAGCAGTTCTTC.

This clonotype appeared once. This chain connects TRBV24-1 to TRBJ2-1, with 13 bases aligning to TRBD2. This CDR3 is built from 18 residues. Germline CDR1 is KGHDR and CDR2 is SFDVKD. Germline trimming cut 1 base from V and 0 bases from J; bases unmatched to any gene: 2. CDR3 DNA sequence: TGTGCCACCAGTGATTTTCGACTAGCGGGGGGCTCCTACAATGAGCAGTTCTTC. It codes for CATSDFRLAGGSYNEQFF.

This clonotype was seen a handful of times. The rearrangement uses TRBV12-3 or TRBV12-4 and TRBJ1-2, with 7 nucleotides matching TRBD1. The V segment lost 4 bases and the J segment 2 bases; nucleotides outside the gene matches: 7. This CDR3 region has 15 residues. The CDR3 DNA reads as TGTGCCAGCAGTTCTCGACAGGGATTCAACTATGGCTACACCTTC. Translation: CASSSRQGFNYGYTF.